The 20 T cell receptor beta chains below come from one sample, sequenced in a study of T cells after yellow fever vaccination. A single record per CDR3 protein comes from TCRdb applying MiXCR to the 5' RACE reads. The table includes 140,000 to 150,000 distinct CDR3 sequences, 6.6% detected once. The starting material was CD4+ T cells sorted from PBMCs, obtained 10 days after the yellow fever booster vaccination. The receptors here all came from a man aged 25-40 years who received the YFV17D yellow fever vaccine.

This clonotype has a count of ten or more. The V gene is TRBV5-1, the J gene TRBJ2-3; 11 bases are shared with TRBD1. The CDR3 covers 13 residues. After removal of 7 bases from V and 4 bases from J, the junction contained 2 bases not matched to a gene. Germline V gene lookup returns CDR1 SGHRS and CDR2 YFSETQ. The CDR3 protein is CASGQGAADTQYF. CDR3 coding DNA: TGCGCCAGCGGACAGGGGGCAGCAGATACGCAGTATTTT.

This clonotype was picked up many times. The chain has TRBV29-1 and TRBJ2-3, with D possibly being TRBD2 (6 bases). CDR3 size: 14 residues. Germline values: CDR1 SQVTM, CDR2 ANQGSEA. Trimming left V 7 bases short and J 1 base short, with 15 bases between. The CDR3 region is CSGSQGLRTDTQYF. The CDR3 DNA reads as TGCAGCGGTTCTCAGGGACTCCGCACAGATACGCAGTATTTT.

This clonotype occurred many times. CDR3 region: CSARRDRGDTIYF. DNA of the CDR3: TGCAGTGCTAGGAGAGACAGGGGGGACACCATATATTTT. The chain recombines TRBV20-1 with TRBJ1-3; the match to TRBD1 covers 9 bases. The CDR3 sequence is 13 residues long. From germline, CDR1 is DFQATT and CDR2 SNEGSKA (reference sequence). V lost 3 bases to trimming and J lost 8 bases; unmatched junction nucleotides: 5.

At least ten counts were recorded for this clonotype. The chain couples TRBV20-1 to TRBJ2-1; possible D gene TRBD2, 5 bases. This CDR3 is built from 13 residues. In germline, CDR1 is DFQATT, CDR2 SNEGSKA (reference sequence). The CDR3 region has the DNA TGCAGGCCGAGCGGTAGCTCCTACAATGAGCAGTTCTTC. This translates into CRPSGSSYNEQFF.

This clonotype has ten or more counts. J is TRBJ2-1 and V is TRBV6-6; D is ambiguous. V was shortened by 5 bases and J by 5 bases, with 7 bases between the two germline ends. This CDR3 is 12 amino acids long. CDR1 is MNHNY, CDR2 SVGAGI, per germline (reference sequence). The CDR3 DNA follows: TGTGCCAGCAGTCCATGGGACAATGAGCAGTTCTTC. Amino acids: CASSPWDNEQFF.

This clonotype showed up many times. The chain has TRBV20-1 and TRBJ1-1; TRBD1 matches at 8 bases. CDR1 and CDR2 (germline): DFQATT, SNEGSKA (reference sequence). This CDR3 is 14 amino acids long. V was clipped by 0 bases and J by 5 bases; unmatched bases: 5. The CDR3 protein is CSARDRGPRTEAFF. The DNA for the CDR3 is TGCAGTGCTAGAGACAGGGGGCCGAGGACTGAAGCTTTCTTT.

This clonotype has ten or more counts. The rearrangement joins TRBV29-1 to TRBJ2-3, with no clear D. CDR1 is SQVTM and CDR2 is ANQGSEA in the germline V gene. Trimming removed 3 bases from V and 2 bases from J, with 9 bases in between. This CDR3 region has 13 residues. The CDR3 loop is CSVDGQATDTQYF. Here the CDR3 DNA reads TGCAGCGTTGACGGGCAGGCCACAGATACGCAGTATTTT.

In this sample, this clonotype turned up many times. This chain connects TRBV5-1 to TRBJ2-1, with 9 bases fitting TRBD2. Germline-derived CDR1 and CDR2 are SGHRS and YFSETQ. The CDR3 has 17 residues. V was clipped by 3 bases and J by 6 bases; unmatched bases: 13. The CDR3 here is CASSWGLGLAGFNEQFF. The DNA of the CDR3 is TGCGCCAGCAGCTGGGGTTTAGGGCTAGCGGGATTCAATGAGCAGTTCTTC.

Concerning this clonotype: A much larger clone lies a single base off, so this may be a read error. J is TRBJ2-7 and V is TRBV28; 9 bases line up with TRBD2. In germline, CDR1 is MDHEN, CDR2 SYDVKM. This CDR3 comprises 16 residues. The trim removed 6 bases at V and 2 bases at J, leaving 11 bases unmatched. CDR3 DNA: TGTGCCAGCAGATCCGGGGCTAGCGGGATTACCTACGAGCAGTACTTC. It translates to CASRSGASGITYEQYF.

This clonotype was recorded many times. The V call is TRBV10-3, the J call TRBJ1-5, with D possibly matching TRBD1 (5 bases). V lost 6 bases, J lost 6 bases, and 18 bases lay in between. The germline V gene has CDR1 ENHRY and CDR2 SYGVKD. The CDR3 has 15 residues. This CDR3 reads CAISSGQIGTQPQHF. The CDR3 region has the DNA TGTGCCATCAGCTCAGGACAAATAGGGACTCAGCCCCAGCATTTT.

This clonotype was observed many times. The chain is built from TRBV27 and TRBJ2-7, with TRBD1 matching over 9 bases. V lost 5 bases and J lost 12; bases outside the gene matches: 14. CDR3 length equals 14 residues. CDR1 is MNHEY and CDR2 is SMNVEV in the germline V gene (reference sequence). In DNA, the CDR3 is TGTGCCAGCAGTAGGACCGGGACAGGGACCAAGGGGTACTTC. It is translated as CASSRTGTGTKGYF.

CDR3: CATSRDQAYEQYF. In nucleotides, the CDR3 is TGTGCCACCAGCAGAGATCAGGCGTACGAGCAGTACTTC. The J gene is TRBJ2-7, the V gene TRBV15; no definite D call. CDR3 length: 13 residues. Germline CDR1 is LNHNV and CDR2 is YYDKDF (reference sequence). V was pared by 0 bases and J by 4 bases, with 7 bases between.

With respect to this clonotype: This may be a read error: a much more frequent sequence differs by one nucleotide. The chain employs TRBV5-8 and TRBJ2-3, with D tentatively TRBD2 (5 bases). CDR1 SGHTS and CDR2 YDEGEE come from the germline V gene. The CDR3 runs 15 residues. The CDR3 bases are TGTGCCGGCAGCTACGGACGGACTAGCACAGATACGCAGTATTTT. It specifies CAGSYGRTSTDTQYF.

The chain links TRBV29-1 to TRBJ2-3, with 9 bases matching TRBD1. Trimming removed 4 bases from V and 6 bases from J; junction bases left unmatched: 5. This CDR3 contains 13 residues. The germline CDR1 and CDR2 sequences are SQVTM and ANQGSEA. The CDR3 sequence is CSVVTGGADTQYF. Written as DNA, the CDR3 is TGCAGCGTTGTCACAGGGGGCGCGGATACGCAGTATTTT.

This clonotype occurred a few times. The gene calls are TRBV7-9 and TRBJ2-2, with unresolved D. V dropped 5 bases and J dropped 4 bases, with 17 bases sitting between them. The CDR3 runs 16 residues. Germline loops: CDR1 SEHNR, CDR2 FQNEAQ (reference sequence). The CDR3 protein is CASSPGLQCGTGELFF. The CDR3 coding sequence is TGTGCCAGCAGCCCCGGGCTCCAGTGCGGCACCGGGGAGCTGTTTTTT.

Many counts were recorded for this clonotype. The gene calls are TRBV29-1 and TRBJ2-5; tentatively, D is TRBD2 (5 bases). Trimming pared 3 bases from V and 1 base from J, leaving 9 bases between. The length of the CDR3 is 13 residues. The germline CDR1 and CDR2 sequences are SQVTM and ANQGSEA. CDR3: CSVDPAAQETQYF. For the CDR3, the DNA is TGCAGCGTTGATCCAGCGGCCCAAGAGACCCAGTACTTC.

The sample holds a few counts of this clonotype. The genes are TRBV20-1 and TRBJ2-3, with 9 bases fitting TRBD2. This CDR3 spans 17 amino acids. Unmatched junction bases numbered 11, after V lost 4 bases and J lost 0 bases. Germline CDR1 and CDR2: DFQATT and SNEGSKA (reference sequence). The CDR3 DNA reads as TGCAGTGCTAATTGGGCTAGCGGGGCTACTAGCACAGATACGCAGTATTTT. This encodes CSANWASGATSTDTQYF.

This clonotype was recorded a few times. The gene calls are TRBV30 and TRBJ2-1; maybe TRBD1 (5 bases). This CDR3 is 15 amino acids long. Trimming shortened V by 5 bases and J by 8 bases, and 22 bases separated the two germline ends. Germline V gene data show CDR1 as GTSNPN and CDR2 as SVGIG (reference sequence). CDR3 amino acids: CAWAPQGRAFYEQFF. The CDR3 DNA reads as TGTGCCTGGGCCCCCCAGGGAAGGGCTTTTTATGAGCAGTTCTTC.

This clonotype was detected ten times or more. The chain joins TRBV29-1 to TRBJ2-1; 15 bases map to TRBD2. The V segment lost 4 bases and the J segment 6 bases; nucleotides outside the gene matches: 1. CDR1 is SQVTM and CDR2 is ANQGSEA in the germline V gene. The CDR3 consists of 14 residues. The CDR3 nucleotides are TGCAGCGTTGGGACTAGCGGGAGGGCCAATGAGCAGTTCTTC. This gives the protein CSVGTSGRANEQFF.

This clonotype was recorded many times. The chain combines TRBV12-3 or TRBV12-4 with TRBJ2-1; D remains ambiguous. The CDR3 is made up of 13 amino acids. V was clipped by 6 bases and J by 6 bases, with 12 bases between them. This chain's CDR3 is CASSPGWINEQFF. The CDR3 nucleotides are TGTGCCAGCAGCCCCGGGTGGATCAATGAGCAGTTCTTC.